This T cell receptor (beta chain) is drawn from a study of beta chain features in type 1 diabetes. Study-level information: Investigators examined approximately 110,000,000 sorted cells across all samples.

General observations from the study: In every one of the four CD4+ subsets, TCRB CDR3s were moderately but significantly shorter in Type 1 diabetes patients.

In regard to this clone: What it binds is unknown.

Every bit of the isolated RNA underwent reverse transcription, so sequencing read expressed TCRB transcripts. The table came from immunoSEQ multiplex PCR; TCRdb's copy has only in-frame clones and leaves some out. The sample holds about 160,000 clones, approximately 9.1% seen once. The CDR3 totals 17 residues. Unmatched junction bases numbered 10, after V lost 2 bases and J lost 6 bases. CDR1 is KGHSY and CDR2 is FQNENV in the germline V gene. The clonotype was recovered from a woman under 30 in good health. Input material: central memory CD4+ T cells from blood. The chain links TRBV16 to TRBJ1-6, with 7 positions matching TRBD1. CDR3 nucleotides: TGTGCCAGCAGCCAAGACAGGGAGTGGGGCATTAATTCACCCCTCCACTTT. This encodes CASSQDREWGINSPLHF. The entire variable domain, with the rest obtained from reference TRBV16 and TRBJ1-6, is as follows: GEEVAQTPKHLVRGEGQKAKLYCAPIKGHSYVFWYQQVLKNEFKFLISFQNENVFDETGMPKERFSAKCLPNSPCSLEIQATKLEDSAVYFCASSQDREWGINSPLHFGNGTRLTVT.